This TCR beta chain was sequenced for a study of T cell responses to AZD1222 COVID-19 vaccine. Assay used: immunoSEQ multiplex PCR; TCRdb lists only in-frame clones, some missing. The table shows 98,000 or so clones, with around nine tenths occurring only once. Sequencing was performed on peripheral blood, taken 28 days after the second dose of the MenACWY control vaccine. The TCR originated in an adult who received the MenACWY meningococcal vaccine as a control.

The CDR3 region has the DNA TGTGCCAGCAGCAAGGGTGGGGATGGGGGCCTCTATGGCTACACCTTC. It is translated as CASSKGGDGGLYGYTF. The chain is built from TRBV21-1 and TRBJ1-2; TRBD1 is taken as the D call from the table, unchecked against the DNA. TRBV21-1 is a listed pseudogene. The CDR3 has 16 residues.